This paragraph reports one TCR beta chain. Its antigen is still unknown. Base quality data are lacking; no much larger clone is found one base away. The immunoSEQ Assay was used to sequence TCRbeta CDR3 regions. After extraction, genomic DNA underwent amplification by bias-controlled multiplex PCR, followed by high-throughput sequencing. Turning to the authors' computational methods: To quantify the absolute abundance of every unique TCRbeta CDR3 region, sequences were collapsed and filtered. T cell fraction was estimated by normalizing TCRbeta template counts to usable DNA, with usable DNA measured through amplification of reference genes found in all nucleated cells. Repertoire TCRs were annotated as SARS-CoV-2-specific when V gene, CDR3 amino acid sequence and J gene were exactly matched to a known reactive TCR set. The reference SARS-CoV-2 TCR set was obtained from MIRA and was filtered for enrichment in COVID-19-positive ImmuneCODE repertoires, whereby public or cross-reactive TCRs were removed. Based on the MIRA antigens, annotated TCRs were further analysed at the level of specific ORF or position within ORF. Breadth was defined as the number of annotated unique rearrangements divided by the total number of unique productive rearrangements, and depth was defined as the summed frequency of the annotated unique rearrangements. Two-sided Wilcoxon rank-sum tests were used to compare TCR breadth between groups. Not all clones reach the TCRdb copy of this immuneACCESS table, which keeps in-frame sequences only. Checked studies attribute under half of the gap to unresolved V genes and leave the rest unexplained. V and J calls and clone size are as listed in that table; D and trimming were resolved from the DNA. This sample holds 350,000 to 500,000 clones; 80% to 95% were observed only once. Clones ranked in the top ten supply more than 9% of the sample.

The data were obtained in a study of Ad26.COV2.S vaccination and SARS-CoV-2 variants (dated by TCRdb to 2020 to 2023). Regarding the research as a whole: Donors in the vaccine arm were drawn from COV1001, a multicentre, randomized, double-blind, placebo-controlled phase I-IIa trial testing Ad26.COV2.S in healthy adults. Ad26.COV2.S was given intramuscularly at 5x10^10 or 1x10^11 viral particles, as a single shot or as two shots 56 days apart. Sequencing of the TCRbeta repertoire served to evaluate the specificity and breadth of SARS-CoV-2-reactive T cell receptors following Ad26.COV2.S vaccination. A total of 32 samples were included in the TCR-sequenced set, comprising 19 Ad26.COV2.S vaccine recipients, 5 placebo recipients and 8 SARS-CoV-2 convalescent individuals. Participants in the trial were split at random into five groups of five each, receiving low-dose or high-dose Ad26.COV2.S once or twice, or else placebo on both occasions. Investigators remained blinded to trial group allocation during experiments and outcome assessment.

V is cut by 2 bases and J by 13 bases, and the space between the germline ends is 9 bases. From the germline V gene, CDR1 is MNHEY and CDR2 is SVGAGI. CDR3 length: 12 amino acids, cysteine to phenylalanine. Of the read, only the CDR3 DNA is kept; its 36 bases are in frame from base 1. Study-level results and caveats: After vaccination, substantial breadth of spike-specific CD8+ and CD4+ T cell responses was reported. The study was not powered for comparison of responses between vaccine doses or regimens. It was noted by the authors that total T cell responses may have been underestimated by the TCR breadth and depth analyses. Spike-specific TCR breadth was higher in Ad26.COV2.S recipients than in placebo recipients (P = 0.0014). Comparable non-spike TCR breadth was observed between vaccine and placebo recipients, consistent with only spike being contained in the vaccine.

The intended sense of this specimen's treatment or condition label: about 20 received Ad26.COV2.S at low or high dose, single or two shots; about 5 received placebo; per-sample allocation not given. Repertoires of vaccine and placebo recipients were sequenced from samples collected on day 63 after the first injection. In Cohort 1b, fewer than 30 adults aged 18-55 years were enrolled at a single site in Boston, USA, between 29 July and 7 August 2020. Ad26.COV2.S was a replication-incompetent adenovirus type 26 vector expressing a prefusion-stabilized SARS-CoV-2 spike protein from the original Wuhan strain.

The rearrangement combines TRBV6-5 with TRBJ1-6, with an unclear D gene assignment. Specimen: peripheral blood, collected in a trial of Ad26.COV2.S vaccine versus placebo. The TCR was taken from a person between 18 and 59 years old who received the Ad26.COV2.S COVID-19 vaccine or a placebo. CDR3 loop: CASSYQGRPLHF. The nucleotide sequence is TGTGCCAGCAGTTACCAAGGACGTCCCCTCCACTTT.